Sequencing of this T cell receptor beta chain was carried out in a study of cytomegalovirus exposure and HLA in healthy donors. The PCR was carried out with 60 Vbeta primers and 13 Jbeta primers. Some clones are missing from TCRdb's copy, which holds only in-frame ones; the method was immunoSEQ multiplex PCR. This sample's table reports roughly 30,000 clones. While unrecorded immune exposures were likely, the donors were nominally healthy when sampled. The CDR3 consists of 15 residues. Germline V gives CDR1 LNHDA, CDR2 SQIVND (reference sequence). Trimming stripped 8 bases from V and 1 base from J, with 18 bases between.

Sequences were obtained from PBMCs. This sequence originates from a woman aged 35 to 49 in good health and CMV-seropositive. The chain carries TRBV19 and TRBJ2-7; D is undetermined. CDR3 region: CASALGADSSYEQYF. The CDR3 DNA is TGTGCCAGTGCCCTCGGAGCTGATTCTTCCTACGAGCAGTACTTC.